A single sample gave rise to the 30 T cell receptor beta chains below, sequenced in a study of blood T cell repertoires in COVID-19. Measured with immunoSEQ multiplex PCR; TCRdb has only the in-frame clones, and not every one. Here the sample spans under 350,000 clones, roughly nine tenths being singletons. The sequenced material came from PBMCs or T cells enriched from blood (not recorded which). The receptors come from a man between 60 and 75 years old who had recovered from COVID-19.

This chain links TRBV19 with TRBJ1-6; D remains ambiguous. V lost 10 bases and J 0 bases, leaving 10 bases between the germline ends. The CDR3 length is 14 residues. Germline CDR1 and CDR2: LNHDA and SQIVND (reference sequence). The CDR3 loop reads CATEGGSYNSPLHF. As DNA, the CDR3 is TGTGCCACCGAGGGAGGCTCCTATAATTCACCCCTCCACTTT.

This rearrangement joins TRBV30 to TRBJ1-6; possible D gene TRBD1, 5 bases. The germline V and J ends were trimmed by 3 bases and 5 bases, with 17 bases remaining between them. The CDR3 is made up of 16 amino acids. Per the germline V gene, CDR1 is GTSNPN and CDR2 is SVGIG (reference sequence). The CDR3: CAWRLAGGTNNSPLHF. CDR3 nucleotides: TGTGCCTGGAGGTTAGCGGGGGGAACTAATAATTCACCCCTCCACTTT.

This clone was seen a handful of times. The rearrangement links TRBV7-9 to TRBJ2-1; TRBD2 agrees at 13 bases. Germline CDR1 is SEHNR and CDR2 is FQNEAQ (reference sequence). The CDR3 runs to 19 residues. The V and J ends lost 8 bases and 0 bases, in that order; junction bases with no gene match: 13. This CDR3 reads CASVGKGLAGPHSYNEQFF. CDR3 coding DNA: TGTGCCAGCGTGGGTAAGGGACTAGCGGGACCTCACTCCTACAATGAGCAGTTCTTC. Drawing the rest from reference TRBV7-9 and TRBJ2-1, the complete variable domain is DTGVSQNPRHKITKRGQNVTFRCDPISEHNRLYWYRQTLGQGPEFLTYFQNEAQLEKSRLLSDRFSAERPKGSFSTLEIQRTEQGDSAMYLCASVGKGLAGPHSYNEQFFGPGTRLTVL.

The chain joins TRBV6-5 to TRBJ2-7; TRBD1 agrees at 7 bases. The trim removed 7 bases at V and 1 base at J, leaving 7 bases unmatched. The CDR3 runs to 14 residues. Germline V gene sequence: CDR1 MNHEY, CDR2 SVGAGI. In nucleotides, the CDR3 is TGTGCCAGCAAAGAACAGGGGTTATCCTACGAGCAGTACTTC. Amino acids: CASKEQGLSYEQYF.

This CDR3 reads CSVHPLRTGRINEQFF. CDR3 coding DNA: TGCAGCGTTCACCCCCTTCGTACCGGGAGAATCAATGAGCAGTTCTTC. V usage is TRBV29-1 and J usage is TRBJ2-1; possible D gene TRBD2, 6 bases. CDR3 length: 16 amino acids. Trimming stripped 5 bases from V and 6 bases from J, with 23 bases between. Germline lookup yields CDR1 SQVTM and CDR2 ANQGSEA.

The V call is TRBV3-1 (or the pseudogene TRBV3-2), the J call TRBJ1-2; no clear D gene. The CDR3 totals 14 residues. Deletions cut 4 bases from V and 4 bases from J, with 13 bases between. Germline V gene data show CDR1 as LGHDT and CDR2 as YNNKEL (reference sequence). The CDR3 nucleotides are TGTGCCAGCAGCCCCCGCGCGGACTCCTATGGCTACACCTTC. This encodes CASSPRADSYGYTF.

V usage is TRBV18 and J usage is TRBJ1-5; D remains ambiguous. Deletions cut 3 bases from V and 1 base from J, with 13 bases between. The CDR3 loop spans 16 amino acids. The germline V gene encodes CDR1 KGHSH and CDR2 LQKENI. The CDR3 nucleotides read TGTGCCAGCTCACCGATAGGCGGGCAAAGCAATCAGCCCCAGCATTTT. Its protein product is CASSPIGGQSNQPQHF.

The V and J genes are TRBV5-5 and TRBJ1-1, with TRBD1 as a possible D gene (5 bases). Germline CDR1 is SGHKS and CDR2 is YYEKEE (reference sequence). The length of the CDR3 is 14 residues. Trimming stripped 4 bases from V and 3 bases from J, with 13 bases between. The CDR3 region is CASSLLGGDTEAFF. The CDR3 region has the DNA TGTGCCAGCAGCCTCTTGGGGGGTGACACTGAAGCTTTCTTT.

V gene TRBV7-6 combines with J gene TRBJ2-1, with 14 nucleotides matching TRBD2. The germline gives CDR1 SGHVS, CDR2 FNYEAQ. The V gene end was trimmed by 7 bases and the J gene end by 3 bases; junction bases not matched to a gene: 23. The CDR3 covers 22 residues. The chain's CDR3 is CASKFPRNLQGLAGEDYNEQFF. The CDR3 region has the DNA TGTGCCAGCAAGTTCCCTCGCAATTTACAGGGACTAGCGGGAGAGGACTACAATGAGCAGTTCTTC.

The rearrangement joins TRBV19 to TRBJ2-1; no clear D. V lost 6 bases, J lost 9 bases, and 9 bases lay in between. The CDR3 length is 11 residues. The germline V gene encodes CDR1 LNHDA and CDR2 SQIVND (reference sequence). CDR3 nucleotide sequence: TGTGCCAGTAGATACGGCGGTGAGCAGTTCTTC. Its translation: CASRYGGEQFF.

The V gene is TRBV6-4, the J gene TRBJ1-2; a weak D match, TRBD1 (6 bases). CDR1 and CDR2 from the germline V gene are MRHNA and SNTAGT. The CDR3 has 14 amino acids. Trimming shortened V by 3 bases and J by 4 bases, and 12 bases separated the two germline ends. In DNA form, the CDR3 reads TGTGCCAGCAGTGAAGTACTAGGGGGCTATGGCTACACCTTC. Amino acid sequence: CASSEVLGGYGYTF.

The chain is built from TRBV3-1 (or the pseudogene TRBV3-2) and TRBJ2-7; 8 nucleotides match TRBD2. The CDR3 covers 15 residues. The V and J ends lost 5 bases and 2 bases, in that order; junction bases with no gene match: 8. Germline CDR1 LGHDT, CDR2 YNNKEL (reference sequence). CDR3: CASSSAGTRAYEQYF. In DNA form, the CDR3 reads TGTGCCAGCAGCTCCGCCGGGACTAGAGCCTACGAGCAGTACTTC.

The V and J genes are TRBV24-1 and TRBJ2-7; possible D gene TRBD1, 6 bases. The CDR3 is 13 amino acids. Trimming removed 7 bases from V and 2 bases from J, with 11 bases in between. Germline-derived CDR1 and CDR2 are KGHDR and SFDVKD. In DNA form, the CDR3 reads TGTGCCACCAGACCCACAGGGACCTACGAGCAGTACTTC. Encoded protein: CATRPTGTYEQYF.

The V gene is TRBV9, the J gene TRBJ1-3, with 10 bases lining up with TRBD1. CDR1 and CDR2 from the germline V gene are SGDLS and YYNGEE. The junction had 5 bases not matched to a gene; V was cut back by 2 bases and J by 6 bases. The CDR3 has 15 residues. CDR3 nucleotides: TGTGCCAGCAGCGTTGGGGGACAGGGGTTAAACACCATATATTTT. Its protein is CASSVGGQGLNTIYF. Complete variable domain (other parts from reference TRBV9 and TRBJ1-3): DSGVTQTPKHLITATGQRVTLRCSPRSGDLSVYWYQQSLDQGLQFLIQYYNGEERAKGNILERFSAQQFPDLHSELNLSSLELGDSALYFCASSVGGQGLNTIYFGEGSWLTVV.

This chain links TRBV3-1 (or the pseudogene TRBV3-2) with TRBJ2-2, with a weak D call TRBD2 (5 bases). Germline CDR1 and CDR2: LGHDT and YNNKEL (reference sequence). Trimming shortened V by 2 bases and J by 2 bases, and 6 bases separated the two germline ends. The length of the CDR3 is 14 residues. The CDR3 protein is CASSQSGNTGELFF. CDR3 nucleotide sequence: TGTGCCAGCAGCCAAAGCGGTAACACCGGGGAGCTGTTTTTT.

This sequence joins TRBV4-1 and TRBJ2-7, with 7 bases identical to TRBD2. The CDR3 consists of 16 residues. In germline, CDR1 is MGHRA, CDR2 YSYEKL. Trimming removed 4 bases from V and 0 bases from J; junction bases left unmatched: 9. The CDR3 region has the DNA TGCGCCAGCAGCCCCATTAGCGGGTCGAGCTCCTACGAGCAGTACTTC. Residues: CASSPISGSSSYEQYF.

The CDR3 region is CASSQGASLTDTQYF. Here the CDR3 DNA reads TGCGCCAGCAGCCAAGGAGCGTCCCTCACAGATACGCAGTATTTT. The V gene is TRBV4-1, the J gene TRBJ2-3; D is ambiguous. With 1 base removed from V and 2 bases from J, the gap between germline ends came to 10 bases. This CDR3 is built from 15 residues. Looked up from germline, CDR1 is MGHRA and CDR2 is YSYEKL.

The chain employs TRBV29-1 and TRBJ2-1, with a tentative D call TRBD1 (7 bases). The V gene lost 5 bases and the J gene lost 0 bases, with 14 bases spanning the gap. This CDR3 has 15 amino acids. In germline, CDR1 is SQVTM, CDR2 ANQGSEA. CDR3 sequence: CSVSGGPYSYNEQFF. CDR3 DNA: TGCAGCGTTTCAGGGGGGCCTTACTCCTACAATGAGCAGTTCTTC.

The rearrangement links TRBV30 to TRBJ2-7; D may be TRBD2 (5 bases). V gave up 3 bases and J gave up 4 bases, with 10 bases separating them. This CDR3 spans 12 amino acids. Germline V gives CDR1 GTSNPN, CDR2 SVGIG (reference sequence). Here the CDR3 DNA reads TGTGCCTGGAGGCCTGGGAGTTACGAGCAGTACTTC. As protein: CAWRPGSYEQYF. The variable domain in full, completed from reference TRBV30 and TRBJ2-7, reads SQTIHQWPATLVQPVGSPLSLECTVEGTSNPNLYWYRQAAGRGLQLLFYSVGIGQISSEVPQNLSASRPQDRQFILSSKKLLLSDSGFYLCAWRPGSYEQYFGPGTRLTVT.

The chain carries TRBV7-2 and TRBJ1-1, with unresolved D. CDR3 length: 14 residues. CDR1 is SGHTA and CDR2 is FQGNSA in the germline V gene. V lost 4 bases to trimming and J lost 7 bases, with 16 bases between them. CDR3 sequence (DNA): TGTGCCAGCAGCTCCCGGAGGCAGGCAGGTGAAGCTTTCTTT. Amino acids: CASSSRRQAGEAFF.

The gene calls are TRBV30 and TRBJ1-1, with TRBD1 matching 8 bases. V lost 0 bases and J lost 6; bases outside the gene matches: 18. CDR3 length: 18 residues. Germline CDR1 GTSNPN, CDR2 SVGIG (reference sequence). This chain's CDR3 is CAWSVPIRFPTGEPEAFF. CDR3 coding DNA: TGTGCCTGGAGTGTACCGATCAGATTTCCGACAGGGGAGCCTGAAGCTTTCTTT.

The chain combines TRBV6-5 with TRBJ1-4; TRBD1 matches at 7 bases. CDR1 MNHEY and CDR2 SVGAGI come from the germline V gene. Germline trimming cut 3 bases from V and 10 bases from J; bases unmatched to any gene: 8. This CDR3 comprises 14 residues. The CDR3 DNA is TGTGCCAGCAGTTATTCAGGGGGAGGAGGAAAACTGTTTTTT. It translates to CASSYSGGGGKLFF.

The rearrangement links TRBV5-6 to TRBJ2-1, with D perhaps TRBD2 (6 bases). Germline V gene data show CDR1 as SGHDT and CDR2 as YYEEEE. CDR3 length: 15 amino acids. V was pared by 0 bases and J by 4 bases, with 11 bases between. CDR3 sequence: CASSLVGSGYNEQFF. As DNA, the CDR3 is TGTGCCAGCAGCTTGGTCGGGAGTGGGTACAATGAGCAGTTCTTC.

The chain joins TRBV11-3 to TRBJ2-7, with TRBD1 identical over 7 bases. The CDR3 is made up of 13 amino acids. V trimming: 1 base; J trimming: 7 bases; junction bases outside the gene matches: 4. Per the germline V gene, CDR1 is SGHNT and CDR2 is YENEEA. The CDR3 spells CASSLGQGFEQYF. In DNA form, the CDR3 reads TGTGCCAGCAGCTTAGGACAGGGATTTGAGCAGTACTTC.

This clone has just a few counts. The J gene is TRBJ1-6, the V gene TRBV7-2, with D perhaps matching TRBD1 (6 bases). Germline CDR1 and CDR2: SGHTA and FQGNSA. V gave up 4 bases and J gave up 6 bases, with 19 bases separating them. The CDR3 length is 17 residues. The CDR3 bases are TGTGCCAGCAGCTCTATACGTCGGGGCAGGGGTAATTCACCCCTCCACTTT. It yields the protein CASSSIRRGRGNSPLHF.

This clone was observed a few times. The chain joins TRBV6-5 to TRBJ1-1, with a possible D match to TRBD1 (6 bases). This CDR3 region has 13 residues. Germline V gives CDR1 MNHEY, CDR2 SVGAGI. V was trimmed by 6 bases and J by 0 bases, leaving 8 bases between them. In DNA form, the CDR3 reads TGTGCCAGCAGCAGGGGCATGAACACTGAAGCTTTCTTT. Protein: CASSRGMNTEAFF.

A single count supports this clone. The V and J genes are TRBV2 and TRBJ2-7; possibly TRBD1 for D (5 bases). The V gene lost 4 bases and the J gene lost 0 bases, with 7 bases spanning the gap. This CDR3 has 13 residues. CDR1 is SNHLY, CDR2 FYNNEI, per germline. The CDR3, as DNA: TGTGCCAGCAGTGGCAGGGACTCCTACGAGCAGTACTTC. Amino acid sequence: CASSGRDSYEQYF.

The gene calls are TRBV5-4 and TRBJ1-1, with 7 positions matching TRBD1. This CDR3 spans 14 amino acids. J was trimmed by 0 bases and V by 9 bases; bases with no gene match: 8. CDR1 is SGHNT, CDR2 YYREEE, per germline (reference sequence). CDR3 residues: CATKLTGMNTEAFF. In nucleotides, the CDR3 is TGTGCCACCAAACTGACAGGGATGAACACTGAAGCTTTCTTT.

V is TRBV14 and J is TRBJ2-7, with 11 bases matching TRBD2. The ends lost 2 bases at V and 5 bases at J; junction bases unmatched: 8. The CDR3 is 16 amino acids. Per germline, CDR1 SGHDN and CDR2 FVKESK. CDR3 protein: CASSQRLASGRNEQYF. The CDR3, as DNA: TGTGCCAGCAGCCAACGTTTGGCTAGCGGGAGGAACGAGCAGTACTTC.

V is TRBV6-5 and J is TRBJ2-1; 7 nucleotides align to TRBD2. V was pared by 5 bases and J by 10 bases, with 8 bases of the junction left unmatched. The germline V gene has CDR1 MNHEY and CDR2 SVGAGI. CDR3 size: 13 residues. The CDR3 region has the DNA TGTGCCAGCAGTCAAAGCGGGACTGGCGAGCAGTTCTTC. Amino acid sequence: CASSQSGTGEQFF.